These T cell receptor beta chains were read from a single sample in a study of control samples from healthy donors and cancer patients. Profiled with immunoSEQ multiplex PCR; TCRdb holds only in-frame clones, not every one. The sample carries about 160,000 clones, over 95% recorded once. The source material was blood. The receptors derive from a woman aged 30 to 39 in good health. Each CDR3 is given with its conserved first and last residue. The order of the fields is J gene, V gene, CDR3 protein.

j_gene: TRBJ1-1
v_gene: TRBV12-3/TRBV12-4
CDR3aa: CASSWTENTEAFF

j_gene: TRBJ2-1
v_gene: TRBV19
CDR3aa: CASSIVGGRVSYNEQFF

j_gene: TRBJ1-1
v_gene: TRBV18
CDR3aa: CASSPPAGGNTEAFF

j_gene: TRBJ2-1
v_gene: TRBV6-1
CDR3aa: CASSDYGRGAYNEQFF

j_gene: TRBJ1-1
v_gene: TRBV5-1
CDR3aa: CASSLVETGITEAFF

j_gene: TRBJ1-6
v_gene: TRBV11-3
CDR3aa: CASSLDPGSPLHF

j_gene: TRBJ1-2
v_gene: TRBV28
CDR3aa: CASSLYGGYYGYTF

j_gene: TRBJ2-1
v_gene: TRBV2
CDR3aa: CASSYLFIGSEQFF

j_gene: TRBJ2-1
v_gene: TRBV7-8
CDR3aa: CASSLGTGVGEQFF

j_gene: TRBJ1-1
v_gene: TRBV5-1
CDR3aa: CASSIRTGNTEAFF

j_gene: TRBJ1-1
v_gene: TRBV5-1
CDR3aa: CASHDRQGPTVNTEAFF

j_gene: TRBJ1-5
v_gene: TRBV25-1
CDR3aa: CASRAGYYQPQHF

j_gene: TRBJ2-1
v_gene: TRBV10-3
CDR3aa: CAISELFGSGRNLGNEQFF

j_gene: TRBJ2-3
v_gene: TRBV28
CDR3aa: CASSLTGLGTDTQYF

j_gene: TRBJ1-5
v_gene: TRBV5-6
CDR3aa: CASSFKGLGQPQHF

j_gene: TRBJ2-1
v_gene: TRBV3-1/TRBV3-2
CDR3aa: CASSQDSGSYNEQFF

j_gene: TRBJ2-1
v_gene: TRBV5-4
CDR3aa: CASSLPTVPGLYNEQFF

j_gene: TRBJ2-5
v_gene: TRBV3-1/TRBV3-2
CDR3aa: CASSDKGVGETQYF

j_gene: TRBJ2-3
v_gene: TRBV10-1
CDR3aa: CASTFGTRSTDTQYF

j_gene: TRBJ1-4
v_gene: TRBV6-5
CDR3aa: CASSRQGEKLFF

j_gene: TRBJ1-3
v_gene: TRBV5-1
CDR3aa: CASSERLTSSGNTIYF

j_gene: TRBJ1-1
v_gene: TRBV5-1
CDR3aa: CASSLRTSVEYEAFF

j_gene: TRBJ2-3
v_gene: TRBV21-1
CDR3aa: CASSSRITGTDTQYF

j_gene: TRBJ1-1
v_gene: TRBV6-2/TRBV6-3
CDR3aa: CASSPNMNTEAFF

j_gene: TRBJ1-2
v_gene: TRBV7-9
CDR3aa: CASSRGDRINYGYTF